This paragraph covers one T cell receptor (beta chain) sequence. Its specificity is unknown. Germline V CDR1 and CDR2: SGHTA, FQGTGA. This CDR3 contains 14 residues. V was pared by 5 bases and J by 5 bases, with 13 bases between. This record belongs to a study of cytotoxic CD8 clonotypes in ibrutinib-treated CLL. Broader study findings: Starting clonality was above that of age-matched healthy donors and tracked circulating CD8+ T-cell counts.

The assay was immunoSEQ multiplex PCR, and TCRdb's table has in-frame clones only and misses some. The repertoire holds approximately 90,000 clones, with approximately 71% as singletons. Sequences were derived from PBMCs, sampled after 24 months of ibrutinib treatment. This chain links TRBV7-3 with TRBJ2-1; a possible D gene is TRBD2 (6 bases). This receptor was obtained from a human donor with chronic lymphocytic leukemia. CDR3 sequence: CASSIAGYNNEQFF. CDR3 sequence (DNA): TGTGCCAGCAGCATTGCGGGATACAACAATGAGCAGTTCTTC.